Below are 4 T cell receptor beta chains sequenced from a single sample in a study of blood T cells in healthy people across ages (dated by TCRdb to the mid-2010s). Library generation was performed with 5' RACE. TCRdb shows the sequencer as Illumina HiSeq 2500. A second PCR of 7 to 11 cycles was run with a J-beta primer mix and a sample-barcoded 5' primer. TCRdb's own reprocessing of the public reads used fastp at Q25 and MiXCR and kept productive beta chains. Each entry is one CDR3 protein sequence, shown with its most common DNA and genes. The sample table shows some 1.4 million distinct CDR3 sequences, and roughly 40% are seen once. The ten largest clones take up 7.9% of the sample. Input material: blood. The receptors derive from a young woman in good health.

This chain joins TRBV3-1 and TRBJ1-1; a weak D match, TRBD1 (6 bases). This CDR3 has 16 amino acids. Between the trimmed V and J ends, which lost 7 bases and 1 base, there was a span of 19 bases. Per the germline V gene, CDR1 is LGHDT and CDR2 is YNNKEL (reference sequence). CDR3 amino acids: CASNRIGQGTNTEAFF. In nucleotides, the CDR3 is TGTGCCAGCAACAGAATTGGGCAGGGGACGAACACTGAAGCTTTCTTT.

J is TRBJ2-5 and V is TRBV2; TRBD1 aligns across 9 bases. V shed 7 bases and J 5 bases; nucleotides not matched to a gene: 5. The germline V gene has CDR1 SNHLY and CDR2 FYNNEI. This CDR3 comprises 13 residues. CDR3 in amino acids: CASNGQGRETQYF. The CDR3 DNA is TGTGCCAGCAACGGACAGGGGCGGGAGACCCAGTACTTC.

This clonotype has a handful of counts. This chain links TRBV6-6 with TRBJ2-2, with D unresolved. This CDR3 contains 14 residues. V was pared by 2 bases and J by 4 bases, with 8 bases between. Germline values: CDR1 MNHNY, CDR2 SVGAGI (reference sequence). CDR3 sequence reads: CASSYAAATGELFF. CDR3 DNA: TGTGCCAGCAGTTACGCGGCAGCCACCGGGGAGCTGTTTTTT.

This clonotype was seen just once. One end of the junction varies from germline; a read error may be responsible. This chain uses TRBV3-1 with TRBJ2-2; D not resolved. Looked up from germline, CDR1 is LGHDT and CDR2 is YNNKEL (reference sequence). The CDR3 length is 12 residues. The DNA for the CDR3 is TGTGTCAGCCAGGTGCACACCGGGGAGCTGTTTTTT. It encodes CVSQVHTGELFF.